This T cell receptor (beta chain) was sequenced for a study of blood T cell repertoires in COVID-19 (dated by TCRdb to the early 2020s). Background on the whole study: The collaborator samples originated in the United States, Italy and Spain and spanned the acute and convalescent phases of COVID-19. The material from the prospective study consisted of cDNA or gDNA derived from T cells, B-cell-depleted T cells, or PBMCs. The dataset comprised deeply sampled blood TCRbeta repertoires from subjects exposed to, actively infected with, or recovered from COVID-19. The repertoires were released in a freely available public database meant as a resource for research on the immune response to SARS-CoV-2. Samples were obtained from the ongoing ImmuneRACE study (first 160 participants) and from 1,200 or so subjects provided by 6 global collaborators. Sample metadata almost always included a de-identified subject ID, COVID-19 status, age in years and sex. Where HLA class I and class II types were available, the types were taken from metadata supplied by the sample provider, not from assay-based typing.

The research as a whole found: The amount of clinical and demographic metadata varied by source and participant and was provided uncurated.

The immunoSEQ Assay, a bias-controlled multiplex PCR, was used to amplify TCRbeta CDR3 regions from genomic DNA. On the authors' methods: Nucleated cell counts per sample were estimated from amplification of reference gene primers within the assay. Sequence reads were collapsed and filtered to measure the absolute abundance of every unique TCRbeta CDR3 rearrangement. Productive Simpson clonality was computed per sample as the square root of Simpson's diversity index over productive rearrangements. TCRdb obtained this table from immuneACCESS and retained in-frame rearrangements with V and J assigned. These tables miss some clones; where compared with another copy, unresolved V genes account for less than half of the shortfall, and the remainder is unexplained. That table is the source of V, J and clone size, and D and trimming were worked out from the DNA. This sample is represented by roughly 290,000 clones; 87% of them were singletons. The ten most abundant clones make up roughly 7.1% of the sample.

Points on this clone: This receptor's antigen is unknown. Base qualities are missing; no much larger clone stands one base away.

A second Seattle source provided samples from volunteer blood donors who had recovered from COVID-19. Whole blood was collected in K2EDTA tubes by collaborating institutions according to the institutions' own protocols. For TCRbeta analysis, collaborators shipped samples as frozen whole blood, isolated PBMCs, or DNA extracted from either of those sample types. Deletion took 2 bases off V and 12 bases off J, with a span of 14 bases between the germline ends. The CDR3, from cysteine to phenylalanine, totals 13 residues. The CDR3 DNA has 39 bases and is translated from base 1. The germline V gene encodes CDR1 GTSNPN and CDR2 SVGIG (reference sequence).

The chain uses TRBV30 and TRBJ1-6, with a tentative D gene TRBD1 over 5 matching bases. This receptor was obtained from a woman aged 50 to 60 who had recovered from COVID-19. Material: peripheral blood. At the DNA level, the sequence is TGTGCCTGGAGTACAATTTGGGGGGGACCCCTCCACTTT. Translated, this is CAWSTIWGGPLHF.